This T cell receptor beta chain was profiled in a study of T-cell reconstitution after alpha-beta-depleted transplantation in children. This CDR3 has 14 amino acids. V lost 1 base and J 0 bases, leaving 6 bases between the germline ends. Germline-derived CDR1 and CDR2 are SEHNR and FQNEAQ (reference sequence). In its sample, this clonotype was seen many times. Researchers prepared the TCRbeta library using unique molecular identifiers, the study reports. TCRdb recomputed calls from the PCR reads with MiXCR, one row per CDR3 protein. This table holds about 110,000 distinct CDR3 sequences, around 10% found once.

The specimen comprised PBMCs from the stem cell graft donor, sampled from the stem cell graft. The clonotype was recovered from a human donor who donated a stem cell graft to a child with acute lymphoblastic leukemia. The chain links TRBV7-9 to TRBJ2-5; D remains unclear. CDR3 loop: CASSLEVDQETQYF. The CDR3 DNA reads as TGTGCCAGCAGCTTAGAGGTGGACCAAGAGACCCAGTACTTC. The whole variable domain, remainder taken from reference TRBV7-9 and TRBJ2-5, is DTGVSQNPRHKITKRGQNVTFRCDPISEHNRLYWYRQTLGQGPEFLTYFQNEAQLEKSRLLSDRFSAERPKGSFSTLEIQRTEQGDSAMYLCASSLEVDQETQYFGPGTRLLVL.